Following are 22 T cell receptor beta chains from one sample sequenced in a study of blood T cell repertoires in COVID-19. Sequencing used immunoSEQ multiplex PCR; TCRdb keeps in-frame clones, though not all of them. The sample lists roughly 230,000 clones, 80% to 85% occurring once. Sequenced sample: peripheral blood. The receptor set was obtained from an elderly woman with COVID-19, enrolled during active disease.

The gene calls are TRBV7-2 and TRBJ2-3; 7 nucleotides line up with TRBD1. This CDR3 is built from 15 residues. Trimming took 5 bases from V and 3 from J; bases not matched to a gene: 8. Germline V gene data show CDR1 as SGHTA and CDR2 as FQGNSA. The CDR3 here is CASSMTGSGTDTQYF. Here the CDR3 DNA reads TGTGCCAGCAGCATGACAGGGAGTGGGACAGATACGCAGTATTTT. Full variable domain (remainder filled in from reference TRBV7-2 and TRBJ2-3): GAGVSQSPSNKVTEKGKDVELRCDPISGHTALYWYRQSLGQGLEFLIYFQGNSAPDKSGLPSDRFSAERTGGSVSTLTIQRTQQEDSAVYLCASSMTGSGTDTQYFGPGTRLTVL.

The chain uses TRBV6-5 and TRBJ1-5; 8 nucleotides line up with TRBD1. Per germline, CDR1 MNHEY and CDR2 SVGAGI. The CDR3 consists of 13 residues. Germline trimming cut 4 bases from V and 4 bases from J; bases unmatched to any gene: 0. CDR3 protein: CASSWTGNQPQHF. DNA of the CDR3: TGTGCCAGCAGTTGGACAGGGAATCAGCCCCAGCATTTT.

This clone occurred once. The chain couples TRBV2 to TRBJ1-2; TRBD1 matches at 7 bases. The CDR3 totals 15 residues. J gave up 4 bases and V 3 bases, and 8 bases lay outside the gene matches. Per germline, CDR1 SNHLY and CDR2 FYNNEI. CDR3 sequence: CASSELGTVSYGYTF. DNA for the CDR3: TGTGCCAGCAGTGAGTTGGGGACAGTCTCCTATGGCTACACCTTC. The entire variable domain, with the rest obtained from reference TRBV2 and TRBJ1-2, is as follows: EPEVTQTPSHQVTQMGQEVILRCVPISNHLYFYWYRQILGQKVEFLVSFYNNEISEKSEIFDDQFSVERPDGSNFTLKIRSTKLEDSAMYFCASSELGTVSYGYTFGSGTRLTVV.

This chain joins TRBV28 and TRBJ1-2; D might be TRBD1 (6 bases). Per germline, CDR1 MDHEN and CDR2 SYDVKM. This CDR3 spans 14 amino acids. V lost 4 bases, J lost 4 bases, and 13 bases lay in between. The CDR3 sequence: CASSSQGRSYGYTF. CDR3 in DNA: TGTGCCAGCAGTTCACAGGGCAGGAGCTATGGCTACACCTTC.

The sample holds one count of this clone. The chain uses TRBV25-1 and TRBJ1-3, with D unresolved. The V end lost 4 bases, the J end lost 1 base, and 14 bases lay between the germline ends. The CDR3 runs 16 residues. Germline V gene lookup returns CDR1 MGHDK and CDR2 SYGVNS. The CDR3 DNA sequence: TGTGCCAGCAGTGGGTCCGGGAAAGCGTCTGGAAACACCATATATTTT. Protein sequence: CASSGSGKASGNTIYF. Full variable domain (rest looked up from reference TRBV25-1 and TRBJ1-3): EADIYQTPRYLVIGTGKKITLECSQTMGHDKMYWYQQDPGMELHLIHYSYGVNSTEKGDLSSESTVSRIRTEHFPLTLESARPSHTSQYLCASSGSGKASGNTIYFGEGSWLTVV.

This clone has only one observation. The chain uses TRBV28 and TRBJ1-5, with D unresolved. Germline V gene lookup returns CDR1 MDHEN and CDR2 SYDVKM. Trimming removed 6 bases at V and 2 bases at J, with 5 bases between. CDR3 length: 12 amino acids. CDR3 sequence (DNA): TGTGCCAGCAGACACGGCAATCAGCCCCAGCATTTT. This codes for CASRHGNQPQHF.

The chain joins TRBV2 to TRBJ2-7; a weak D match, TRBD2 (5 bases). The CDR3 has 14 residues. V shed 6 bases and J shed 1 base, with 13 bases lying between them. From germline, CDR1 is SNHLY and CDR2 FYNNEI. The CDR3 DNA reads TGTGCCAGCAGGGGGTCGGGCGGGTCCTACGAGCAGTACTTC. Translation gives CASRGSGGSYEQYF.

On this clone: In the same sample, other DNA sequences code for this CDR3. The chain carries TRBV5-1 and TRBJ2-5, with 12 bases lining up with TRBD2. J gave up 4 bases and V 3 bases, and 4 bases lay outside the gene matches. This CDR3 is 15 amino acids long. Germline lookup yields CDR1 SGHRS and CDR2 YFSETQ. CDR3 region: CASSSTTSGGETQYF. The CDR3 coding sequence is TGCGCCAGCAGCTCCACGACTAGCGGGGGAGAGACCCAGTACTTC.

The chain carries TRBV2 and TRBJ1-5; a weak D match, TRBD1 (6 bases). CDR3 length: 15 amino acids. Germline loops: CDR1 SNHLY, CDR2 FYNNEI. V gave up 6 bases and J gave up 3 bases, with 15 bases separating them. CDR3 residues: CASRTQQGHNQPQHF. CDR3 bases: TGTGCCAGCAGGACCCAACAGGGCCACAATCAGCCCCAGCATTTT.

The chain employs TRBV4-2 and TRBJ1-1; 7 bases map to TRBD1. CDR3 length equals 16 residues. The germline V gene has CDR1 LGHNA and CDR2 YNFKEQ. J lost 5 bases, V lost 6 bases, and 15 bases had no gene match. CDR3 coding DNA: TGTGCCAGCAGGCTGAGCCCGGGGACAGTATCGACTGAAGCTTTCTTT. It specifies CASRLSPGTVSTEAFF.

The V gene is TRBV7-2, the J gene TRBJ1-1; D call uncertain. Germline loops: CDR1 SGHTA, CDR2 FQGNSA. This CDR3 contains 15 residues. The V end lost 0 bases, the J end lost 0 bases, and 8 bases lay between the germline ends. The CDR3 DNA is TGTGCCAGCAGCTTAGCGCAGGCTCTGAACACTGAAGCTTTCTTT. Residues: CASSLAQALNTEAFF.

The chain uses TRBV21-1 and TRBJ2-7; the DNA was not used to check the table's D call, TRBD1. TRBV21-1 is a pseudogene. CDR3 length: 16 amino acids. CDR3 coding DNA: TGTGCCAGCAGCAAAGGTGCCGGGACAGCCGCCTACGAGCAGTACGTC. Its protein product is CASSKGAGTAAYEQYV.

The chain links TRBV3-1 (or the pseudogene TRBV3-2) to TRBJ2-1, with unresolved D. Trimming removed 4 bases at V and 5 bases at J, with 3 bases between. The CDR3 contains 11 residues. Germline V gene sequence: CDR1 LGHDT, CDR2 YNNKEL (reference sequence). The CDR3 DNA reads TGTGCCAGCAGCCTAAACAATGAGCAGTTCTTC. It encodes CASSLNNEQFF.

The chain couples TRBV6-5 to TRBJ1-3, with a possible D match to TRBD1 (5 bases). The CDR3 runs to 13 residues. CDR1 and CDR2 from the germline V gene are MNHEY and SVGAGI. Trimming shortened V by 6 bases and J by 7 bases, and 13 bases separated the two germline ends. The CDR3 loop reads CASRLQARNTIYF. CDR3 DNA sequence: TGTGCCAGCAGATTACAGGCCCGGAACACCATATATTTT.

V is TRBV6-5 and J is TRBJ1-2; maybe TRBD1 (5 bases). The CDR3 has 16 amino acids. The germline V and J ends were trimmed by 4 bases and 2 bases, with 17 bases remaining between them. Germline values: CDR1 MNHEY, CDR2 SVGAGI. CDR3 DNA: TGTGCCAGCAGTTGGGGAGGGGCAGGAACGAACTATGGCTACACCTTC. Protein: CASSWGGAGTNYGYTF.

V is TRBV19 and J is TRBJ2-1; TRBD2 matches 10 bases. The V segment lost 4 bases and the J segment 3 bases; nucleotides outside the gene matches: 3. The CDR3 contains 15 residues. Germline V CDR1 and CDR2: LNHDA, SQIVND (reference sequence). CDR3 nucleotides: TGTGCCAGTAGTAAGCGGGGGGGCCTCTACAATGAGCAGTTCTTC. Its protein product is CASSKRGGLYNEQFF.

This clone was seen only a few times. The chain uses TRBV6-2 or TRBV6-3 and TRBJ1-6, with D hard to call. Trimming left V 6 bases short and J 9 bases short, with 12 bases between. Looked up from germline, CDR1 is MNHEY and CDR2 is SVGEGT. The CDR3 covers 13 residues. The CDR3 bases are TGTGCCAGCAGCCGCGATCATTCTTCACCCCTCCACTTT. It translates to CASSRDHSSPLHF.

A single count supports this clone. V gene TRBV24-1 combines with J gene TRBJ2-7; TRBD2 might be the D (5 bases). CDR3 size: 13 residues. Trimming left V 4 bases short and J 2 bases short, with 8 bases between. The germline V gene has CDR1 KGHDR and CDR2 SFDVKD. The CDR3 DNA reads TGTGCCACCAGTGACCCGGGGACCTACGAGCAGTACTTC. Its protein is CATSDPGTYEQYF.

The V call is TRBV19, the J call TRBJ1-1; D is unresolved. CDR3 length equals 13 residues. Deletions cut 5 bases from V and 8 bases from J, with 15 bases between. Germline CDR1 is LNHDA and CDR2 is SQIVND (reference sequence). CDR3 residues: CASSLWASNEAFF. CDR3 nucleotides: TGTGCCAGTAGTCTCTGGGCAAGTAACGAAGCTTTCTTT.

This sequence joins TRBV19 and TRBJ1-5, with D perhaps matching TRBD1 (6 bases). Germline CDR1 and CDR2: LNHDA and SQIVND (reference sequence). There are 15 residues in the CDR3. The V end was cut by 7 bases, the J end by 10 bases, with 23 bases between. The CDR3 DNA reads TGTGCCAGTACCCTCGGGGGGCCGGGAGGTTTACCCCAGCATTTT. As protein: CASTLGGPGGLPQHF.

The CDR3 loop is CATKRKGAVGYTF. CDR3 DNA: TGTGCCACTAAGAGGAAGGGGGCGGTTGGCTACACCTTC. V is TRBV6-5 and J is TRBJ1-2, with 7 bases lining up with TRBD1. Germline-derived CDR1 and CDR2 are MNHEY and SVGAGI. The CDR3 has 13 residues. V shed 10 bases and J 7 bases; nucleotides not matched to a gene: 12.

The rearrangement links TRBV28 to TRBJ1-2, with TRBD1 matching 9 bases. Germline V CDR1 and CDR2: MDHEN, SYDVKM. The CDR3 sequence is 15 residues long. V lost 7 bases and J lost 6; bases outside the gene matches: 12. The CDR3 sequence: CASNPGQGRFHGYTF. In DNA form, the CDR3 reads TGTGCCAGCAATCCCGGACAGGGGCGGTTCCATGGCTACACCTTC.